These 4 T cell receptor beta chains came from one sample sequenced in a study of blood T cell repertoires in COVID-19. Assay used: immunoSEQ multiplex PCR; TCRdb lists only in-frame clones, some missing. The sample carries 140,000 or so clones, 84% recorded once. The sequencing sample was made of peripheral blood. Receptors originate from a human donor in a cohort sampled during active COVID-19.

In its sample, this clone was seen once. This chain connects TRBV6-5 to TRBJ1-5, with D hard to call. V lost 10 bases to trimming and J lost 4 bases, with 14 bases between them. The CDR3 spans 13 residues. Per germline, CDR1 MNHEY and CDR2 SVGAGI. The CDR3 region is CATLAPVNQPQHF. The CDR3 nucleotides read TGTGCCACCCTCGCCCCGGTTAATCAGCCCCAGCATTTT.

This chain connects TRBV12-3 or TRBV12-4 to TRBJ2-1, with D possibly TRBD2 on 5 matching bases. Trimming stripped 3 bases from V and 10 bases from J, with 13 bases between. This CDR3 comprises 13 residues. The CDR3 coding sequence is TGTGCCAGCAGTTTTAACCGGGAAGGGGAGCAGTTCTTC. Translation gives CASSFNREGEQFF.

CDR3 loop: CASSQDYRDRGEKLFF. In nucleotides, the CDR3 is TGTGCCAGCAGCCAAGACTACCGGGACAGGGGTGAAAAACTGTTTTTT. The chain carries TRBV3-1 (or the pseudogene TRBV3-2) and TRBJ1-4; 10 bases match TRBD1. The CDR3 runs 16 residues. Germline loops: CDR1 LGHDT, CDR2 YNNKEL (reference sequence). With V trimmed by 0 bases and J by 7 bases, 5 bases remained unmatched.

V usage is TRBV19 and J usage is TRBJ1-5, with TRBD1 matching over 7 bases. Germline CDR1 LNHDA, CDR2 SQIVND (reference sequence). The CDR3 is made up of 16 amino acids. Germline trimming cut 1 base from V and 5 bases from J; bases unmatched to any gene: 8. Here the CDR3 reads CASSIVRGLGDQPQHF. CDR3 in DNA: TGTGCCAGTAGTATAGTCAGGGGGTTAGGGGATCAGCCCCAGCATTTT.